The TCR beta chain under discussion was sequenced for a study of monozygotic twins with inflammatory bowel disease. To note about this clonotype: Its antigen is currently unknown.

UMIs incorporating a 6-nucleotide sample barcode were appended by means of template switching. Each CDR3 protein gets one entry in TCRdb, which reprocessed the 5' RACE reads and gives no DNA. The ten most abundant clones cover more than 7.5% of a sample with some 190,000 distinct CDR3 sequences. This CDR3 spans 13 amino acids. Study conclusions and caveats: Variability may have been added to patient repertoires by differing immunosuppressive treatments.

Sample: blood. The chain has TRBV12-3 or TRBV12-4 and TRBJ1-2; TCRdb outputs TRBD1, but without DNA this stays unchecked. The TCR originated in a human donor with ulcerative colitis or Crohn's disease, or a healthy co-twin of an affected twin (not recorded which). CDR3 loop: CASTSGQGYGYTF.